Here is one T cell receptor beta chain with its context. Generated by immunoSEQ multiplex PCR, the TCRdb table keeps only in-frame clones and is missing some. The sample includes some 120,000 clones, approximately 89% of them seen just once. This sample is drawn from a study of control samples from healthy donors and cancer patients. The clonotype was recovered from a man aged 55 to 69 in good health. Sequenced material: blood.

The CDR3 DNA reads as TGTGCCAGCAGCCCATCGAGGCTCGATGAAAAACTGTTTTTT. This sequence encodes CASSPSRLDEKLFF. The chain combines TRBV7-2 with TRBJ1-4; the D is unclear. This CDR3 is built from 14 residues. V was shortened by 5 bases and J by 6 bases, with 13 bases between the two germline ends. CDR1 and CDR2 from the germline V gene are SGHTA and FQGNSA.